Each of the 20 T cell receptor beta chains below was sequenced from the same sample in a study of T cells after posttransplantation cyclophosphamide. Sequenced by immunoSEQ multiplex PCR; TCRdb stores in-frame clones only, minus some. This sample carries under 40,000 clones, none of them present only once. Input material: PBMCs. The receptor set was obtained from a woman aged 45-59 years in good health and a related stem cell transplant donor.

This clone was seen at least ten times. The V and J genes are TRBV5-4 and TRBJ2-3; 7 nucleotides match TRBD2. This CDR3 has 14 residues. Germline V gene lookup returns CDR1 SGHNT and CDR2 YYREEE (reference sequence). The ends lost 2 bases at V and 2 bases at J; junction bases unmatched: 2. The CDR3 nucleotides read TGTGCCAGCAGCTTTACTAGCGCCACAGATACGCAGTATTTT. Protein sequence: CASSFTSATDTQYF.

This clone was seen only a few times. V gene TRBV13 combines with J gene TRBJ2-5; 9 bases align to TRBD2. CDR3 length equals 13 residues. Germline assignment: CDR1 PRHDT and CDR2 FYEKMQ (reference sequence). Trimming cost V 7 bases and J 5 bases; bases outside gene matches: 5. In DNA form, the CDR3 reads TGTGCCAGCAAGCTAGCGGGAAGGGAGACCCAGTACTTC. It translates to CASKLAGRETQYF.

The sample holds a few counts of this clone. The chain has TRBV6-5 and TRBJ2-7; 9 bases line up with TRBD1. The V segment lost 6 bases and the J segment 2 bases; nucleotides outside the gene matches: 5. CDR1 is MNHEY and CDR2 is SVGAGI in the germline V gene. The CDR3 is 14 amino acids. Written as DNA, the CDR3 is TGTGCCAGCAGAAGGGACAGGGCCACCTACGAGCAGTACTTC. Translating gives CASRRDRATYEQYF.

This clone was recorded at least ten times. Germline and junction disagree at one end, which may indicate a read error. The chain carries TRBV28 and TRBJ2-5; D is possibly TRBD2 (6 bases). Germline loops: CDR1 MDHEN, CDR2 SYDVKM. This CDR3 comprises 15 residues. CDR3 protein: CASRETTGPQGTQYF. The CDR3 region has the DNA TGTGCCAGCCGGGAGACAACAGGACCCCAAGGGACCCAGTACTTC.

This clone was counted many times. The CDR3 reads CASSFDKNTEAFF. Written as DNA, the CDR3 is TGCGCCAGCAGCTTTGACAAGAACACTGAAGCTTTCTTT. This chain connects TRBV5-1 to TRBJ1-1, with D unclear. CDR1 is SGHRS and CDR2 is YFSETQ in the germline V gene. The CDR3 spans 13 residues. V dropped 2 bases and J dropped 1 base, with 6 bases sitting between them.

In its sample, this clone was seen a few times. This chain connects TRBV12-3 or TRBV12-4 to TRBJ1-2; 7 bases line up with TRBD1. The ends lost 1 base at V and 4 bases at J; junction bases unmatched: 9. This CDR3 spans 16 amino acids. The CDR3 region is CASSLEGARSPYGYTF. The CDR3 DNA sequence: TGTGCCAGCAGTTTAGAGGGGGCGCGATCCCCCTATGGCTACACCTTC.

In this sample, this clone turned up a few times. CDR3 nucleotide sequence: TGTGCCAGTAGTCTTGGACAGGGCAATCAGCCCCAGCATTTT. Its translation is CASSLGQGNQPQHF. The rearrangement joins TRBV19 to TRBJ1-5; 7 bases line up with TRBD1. The V and J ends lost 5 bases and 2 bases, in that order; junction bases with no gene match: 3. Looked up from germline, CDR1 is LNHDA and CDR2 is SQIVND (reference sequence). The CDR3 is made up of 14 amino acids.

This clone appeared a few times. This chain joins TRBV2 and TRBJ2-5; D perhaps matches TRBD2 (5 bases). Germline CDR1 is SNHLY and CDR2 is FYNNEI. Between the trimmed V and J ends, which lost 8 bases and 1 base, there was a span of 14 bases. The CDR3 contains 14 residues. The CDR3 spells CASRIATLQETQYF. For the CDR3, the DNA is TGTGCCAGCCGGATAGCGACCCTCCAAGAGACCCAGTACTTC.

This chain links TRBV5-6 with TRBJ2-1; D is perhaps TRBD2 (5 bases). V lost 2 bases to trimming and J lost 3 bases, with 9 bases between them. The CDR3 has 14 residues. The germline V gene has CDR1 SGHDT and CDR2 YYEEEE. This chain's CDR3 is CASSLTGVYNEQFF. The CDR3 DNA reads TGTGCCAGCAGCTTAACCGGGGTCTACAATGAGCAGTTCTTC.

The rearrangement links TRBV12-3 or TRBV12-4 to TRBJ2-5; D may be TRBD2 (6 bases). The V gene lost 0 bases and the J gene lost 4 bases, with 6 bases spanning the gap. The CDR3 consists of 13 residues. CDR3 in DNA: TGTGCCAGCAGTTTAGCGGGGGGAGAGACCCAGTACTTC. It encodes CASSLAGGETQYF.

This clone has a count of ten or more. V and J are TRBV19 and TRBJ1-5; possible D gene TRBD1, 6 bases. The CDR3 sequence is 15 residues long. Looked up from germline, CDR1 is LNHDA and CDR2 is SQIVND (reference sequence). V dropped 3 bases and J dropped 3 bases, with 12 bases sitting between them. CDR3 nucleotide sequence: TGTGCCAGTAGTATTAACAGGGTAATCAATCAGCCCCAGCATTTT. Translation: CASSINRVINQPQHF.

This clone was picked up many times. Mismatch with germline at one junction end may stem from a read error. This chain connects TRBV5-3 to TRBJ1-4; 7 bases are a match to TRBD1. TRBV5-3 is an open reading frame, and its role is uncertain. The CDR3 length is 15 residues. The CDR3 DNA reads TGTGCCAGAAGCTTGTGGGACAGCCATGATGAAAAACTATTTTTT. Translating gives CARSLWDSHDEKLFF.

Regarding this clone: Germline and junction disagree at one end, which may indicate a read error. This chain joins TRBV2 and TRBJ2-7; a possible D gene is TRBD1 (5 bases). The CDR3 sequence is 14 residues long. Germline CDR1 SNHLY, CDR2 FYNNEI. The CDR3 loop is CASSVGRDTYERYF. The CDR3 DNA sequence: TGTGCCAGCAGTGTGGGCAGGGATACTTACGAGCGGTACTTC.

This clone was seen at least ten times. This chain connects TRBV7-7 to TRBJ2-1, with no clear D. CDR3 length: 16 amino acids. CDR1 and CDR2 (germline): SSHAT, FNYEAQ (reference sequence). The V and J ends lost 0 bases and 4 bases respectively, with 13 bases between them. This chain's CDR3 is CASSLAENTVYNEQFF. The CDR3 bases are TGTGCCAGCAGCTTAGCAGAGAATACGGTTTACAATGAGCAGTTCTTC.

This clone was seen repeatedly, ten times or more. This chain joins TRBV7-3 and TRBJ1-1; 7 bases fit TRBD1. Trimming removed 5 bases from V and 0 bases from J; junction bases left unmatched: 9. Germline-derived CDR1 and CDR2 are SGHTA and FQGTGA. This CDR3 is 16 amino acids long. The CDR3: CASSQPTGRMNTEAFF. The DNA for the CDR3 is TGTGCCAGCAGCCAACCGACAGGGCGGATGAACACTGAAGCTTTCTTT.

This clone appeared many times. The J gene is TRBJ2-1, the V gene TRBV9; 12 bases fit TRBD2. Per the germline V gene, CDR1 is SGDLS and CDR2 is YYNGEE. The CDR3 length is 17 residues. The J segment lost 0 bases and the V segment lost 3 bases, leaving 4 bases of the junction unmatched. The CDR3 DNA follows: TGTGCCAGCAGCGGGACTAGCGGGAAGAGCTCCTACAATGAGCAGTTCTTC. Translating gives CASSGTSGKSSYNEQFF.

This clone has at least ten counts. The V gene is TRBV16, the J gene TRBJ1-1, with no clear D. The CDR3 totals 14 residues. Trimming pared 1 base from V and 1 base from J, leaving 7 bases between. CDR1 is KGHSY and CDR2 is FQNENV in the germline V gene. The chain's CDR3 is CASSQLSGNTEAFF. The CDR3 nucleotides are TGTGCCAGCAGCCAATTGTCGGGGAACACTGAAGCTTTCTTT.

There are many counts of this clone. This sequence joins TRBV2 and TRBJ1-5; TRBD1 matches at 8 bases. The CDR3 is 16 residues long. Germline V gives CDR1 SNHLY, CDR2 FYNNEI. Unmatched junction bases numbered 14, after V lost 7 bases and J lost 6 bases. The CDR3 region is CASNFGQGASRQPQHF. For the CDR3, the DNA is TGTGCCAGCAATTTCGGGCAGGGGGCTTCACGTCAGCCCCAGCATTTT.

Ten or more counts support this clone. V is TRBV5-1 and J is TRBJ2-3; perhaps TRBD1 as D (6 bases). V was trimmed by 5 bases and J by 7 bases, leaving 14 bases between them. The CDR3 runs to 13 residues. Germline V gives CDR1 SGHRS, CDR2 YFSETQ. DNA of the CDR3: TGCGCCAGCAGAGACGTAGGGGGATATACGCAGTATTTT. It translates to CASRDVGGYTQYF.

This clone was seen a handful of times. The genes are TRBV6-5 and TRBJ1-5; D perhaps matches TRBD1 (5 bases). Germline values: CDR1 MNHEY, CDR2 SVGAGI. Trimming pared 6 bases from V and 4 bases from J, leaving 10 bases between. The CDR3 contains 13 residues. In nucleotides, the CDR3 is TGTGCCAGCAGCTGGGGGGGGAATCAGCCCCAGCATTTT. It encodes CASSWGGNQPQHF.